This T cell receptor (beta chain) was sequenced for a study of OX40 agonist ivuxolimab in advanced cancers. About this clone: The antigen is undetermined.

TCRdb's table, derived via immunoSEQ multiplex PCR, lists solely in-frame clones and lacks some. The sample includes about 60,000 clones, 80% to 90% of them seen just once. V was clipped by 6 bases and J by 10 bases, with 18 bases between them. Germline V gene sequence: CDR1 MNHEY, CDR2 SVGAGI. The CDR3 covers 13 residues. General study findings and limits: Antigens targeted by the expanded peripheral T cells were not determined.

The receptor comes from an adult with an advanced solid tumor such as melanoma, head and neck, liver or kidney cancer. The chain is built from TRBV6-5 and TRBJ1-1; D might be TRBD1 (5 bases). Sequences were derived from CD4+ or CD8+ T cells sorted from blood, sampled in a trial of the OX40 agonist ivuxolimab. CDR3 sequence reads: CASSHSAGFLAFF. The CDR3 DNA follows: TGTGCCAGCAGCCACAGTGCAGGGTTTTTAGCTTTCTTT.